The 26 T cell receptor beta chains below were found in one sample sequenced in a study of shared T cell receptors in the human thymus. Produced via immunoSEQ multiplex PCR; TCRdb's table is partial and in-frame only. In the table there are over 650,000 clones, 70% to 90% of which are singletons. These records were also assigned to another study, of human thymus T cells.

Specimen: thymocytes. All receptors come from a boy in the first two years of life with a congenital heart defect.

This sequence joins TRBV4-3 and TRBJ1-1; D is ambiguous. The V end lost 0 bases, the J end lost 7 bases, and 24 bases lay between the germline ends. CDR3 length: 18 residues. Germline V gene data show CDR1 as LGHNA and CDR2 as YSLEER. The CDR3 here is CASSQESIGRNLNGEAFF. For the CDR3, the DNA is TGCGCCAGCAGCCAAGAAAGTATCGGCAGGAACCTAAATGGTGAAGCTTTCTTT.

V gene TRBV28 combines with J gene TRBJ1-3; D is unclear. The germline V gene encodes CDR1 MDHEN and CDR2 SYDVKM. The CDR3 loop spans 14 amino acids. Trimming left V 3 bases short and J 5 bases short, with 11 bases between. CDR3 bases: TGTGCCAGCAGTTTTCTTGTCAGAAGAAACACCATATATTTT. This codes for CASSFLVRRNTIYF.

The chain couples TRBV19 to TRBJ1-5; the match to TRBD1 covers 8 bases. Per germline, CDR1 LNHDA and CDR2 SQIVND (reference sequence). The CDR3 length is 18 residues. V gave up 10 bases and J gave up 5 bases; unmatched junction bases: 22. The chain's CDR3 is CATSEPPSDRALHQPQHF. The CDR3, as DNA: TGTGCCACCAGTGAACCCCCCTCGGACAGGGCGCTACATCAGCCCCAGCATTTT.

The chain recombines TRBV7-9 with TRBJ1-1; 7 nucleotides agree with TRBD1. Losses at the gene ends were 1 base for V and 0 bases for J; bases not matched to a gene: 8. Germline values: CDR1 SEHNR, CDR2 FQNEAQ (reference sequence). The CDR3 has 17 amino acids. The CDR3 nucleotides read TGTGCCAGCAGCTTAGTTGGCAGGACAGGAATGAACACTGAAGCTTTCTTT. Protein sequence: CASSLVGRTGMNTEAFF.

This clone appeared a single time. This chain links TRBV7-2 with TRBJ2-4, with 8 nucleotides matching TRBD2. V was pared by 10 bases and J by 11 bases, with 16 bases of the junction left unmatched. The CDR3 has 14 amino acids. CDR1 is SGHTA and CDR2 is FQGNSA in the germline V gene. This CDR3 is CATKVRRGAVFQYF. The CDR3 bases are TGTGCCACCAAAGTCCGGCGGGGGGCCGTTTTTCAGTACTTC. Complete variable domain (other parts from reference TRBV7-2 and TRBJ2-4): GAGVSQSPSNKVTEKGKDVELRCDPISGHTALYWYRQSLGQGLEFLIYFQGNSAPDKSGLPSDRFSAERTGGSVSTLTIQRTQQEDSAVYLCATKVRRGAVFQYFGAGTRLSVL.

The CDR3 sequence: CASSLVRATDTQYF. DNA of the CDR3: TGTGCCAGCAGCTTAGTGAGAGCCACAGATACGCAGTATTTT. The rearrangement links TRBV7-2 to TRBJ2-3; D remains unclear. Trimming stripped 1 base from V and 2 bases from J, with 7 bases between. The CDR3 totals 14 residues. Germline CDR1 and CDR2: SGHTA and FQGNSA. The whole variable domain, filled in from reference TRBV7-2 and TRBJ2-3, reads GAGVSQSPSNKVTEKGKDVELRCDPISGHTALYWYRQSLGQGLEFLIYFQGNSAPDKSGLPSDRFSAERTGGSVSTLTIQRTQQEDSAVYLCASSLVRATDTQYFGPGTRLTVL.

V and J are TRBV27 and TRBJ2-1, with 9 bases identical to TRBD2. Germline CDR1 MNHEY, CDR2 SMNVEV (reference sequence). This CDR3 comprises 16 residues. Losses at the gene ends were 7 bases for V and 0 bases for J; bases not matched to a gene: 7. The CDR3 sequence: CASNDIAGDSYNEQFF. In nucleotides, the CDR3 is TGTGCCAGCAACGACATAGCGGGGGACTCCTACAATGAGCAGTTCTTC.

The chain carries TRBV20-1 and TRBJ1-2, with 7 bases fitting TRBD1. The CDR3 is 11 residues long. Germline V gene sequence: CDR1 DFQATT, CDR2 SNEGSKA (reference sequence). V lost 5 bases to trimming and J lost 6 bases; unmatched junction nucleotides: 3. The CDR3 region has the DNA TGCAGTGCTTATGGACAGGATGGCTACACCTTC. This gives the protein CSAYGQDGYTF.

The genes are TRBV28 and TRBJ1-2; possibly TRBD1 for D (5 bases). This CDR3 is 13 amino acids long. Germline values: CDR1 MDHEN, CDR2 SYDVKM. Trimming cost V 5 bases and J 5 bases, with 12 bases left between them. This CDR3 is CASSREDRYGYTF. CDR3 in DNA: TGTGCCAGCAGTCGAGAAGACAGATATGGCTACACCTTC.

CDR3 in DNA: TGTGCCAGCAGTTGGCCGGGACAGGGGGATAGTCAGCCCCAGCATTTT. It codes for CASSWPGQGDSQPQHF. The chain employs TRBV28 and TRBJ1-5; 11 nucleotides match TRBD1. This CDR3 has 16 amino acids. V was pared by 4 bases and J by 6 bases, with 8 bases of the junction left unmatched. The germline CDR1 and CDR2 sequences are MDHEN and SYDVKM.

To note about this clone: Additional DNA sequences in this sample encode the identical CDR3. The chain uses TRBV7-9 and TRBJ2-7; D not certain. The CDR3 sequence is 13 residues long. V shed 5 bases and J shed 1 base, with 9 bases lying between them. The V gene's germline CDR1 is SEHNR and CDR2 FQNEAQ (reference sequence). In DNA, the CDR3 is TGTGCCAGCAGCCCTAGTGGGTCCTACGAGCAGTACTTC. This gives the protein CASSPSGSYEQYF. Supplemented by reference TRBV7-9 and TRBJ2-7, the full variable domain reads DTGVSQNPRHKITKRGQNVTFRCDPISEHNRLYWYRQTLGQGPEFLTYFQNEAQLEKSRLLSDRFSAERPKGSFSTLEIQRTEQGDSAMYLCASSPSGSYEQYFGPGTRLTVT.

This CDR3 reads CASQDAHSAFF. For the CDR3, the DNA is TGTGCCTCACAGGATGCGCATTCAGCTTTCTTT. The V and J genes are TRBV19 and TRBJ1-1; D is perhaps TRBD1 (5 bases). The CDR3 has 11 residues. Deletions cut 11 bases from V and 10 bases from J, with 17 bases between. The germline gives CDR1 LNHDA, CDR2 SQIVND (reference sequence).

The chain links TRBV30 to TRBJ1-3, with 10 positions matching TRBD1. Germline lookup yields CDR1 GTSNPN and CDR2 SVGIG (reference sequence). This CDR3 is 17 amino acids long. The V gene end was trimmed by 2 bases and the J gene end by 4 bases; junction bases not matched to a gene: 11. CDR3 residues: CAWSHRPGTGVGNTIYF. The CDR3 DNA reads TGTGCCTGGAGTCATCGTCCCGGGACAGGGGTGGGAAACACCATATATTTT. The variable domain in full, completed from reference TRBV30 and TRBJ1-3, reads SQTIHQWPATLVQPVGSPLSLECTVEGTSNPNLYWYRQAAGRGLQLLFYSVGIGQISSEVPQNLSASRPQDRQFILSSKKLLLSDSGFYLCAWSHRPGTGVGNTIYFGEGSWLTVV.

This chain links TRBV27 with TRBJ2-3; 11 positions agree with TRBD2. CDR1 and CDR2 from the germline V gene are MNHEY and SMNVEV (reference sequence). This CDR3 spans 17 amino acids. V lost 5 bases, J lost 0 bases, and 7 bases stayed unmatched. This chain's CDR3 is CASSPSTSGTSTDTQYF. The DNA of the CDR3 is TGTGCCAGCAGTCCATCGACTAGCGGGACCAGCACAGATACGCAGTATTTT.

The chain couples TRBV20-1 to TRBJ1-1; TRBD1 matches 7 bases. This CDR3 region has 11 residues. Germline CDR1 DFQATT, CDR2 SNEGSKA (reference sequence). CDR3 bases: TGCAGGACAGGGTCTTGGGCTGAAGCTTTCTTT. It specifies CRTGSWAEAFF.

The chain uses TRBV10-3 and TRBJ2-7; D is ambiguous. V was pared by 6 bases and J by 3 bases, with 6 bases between. There are 11 residues in the CDR3. The germline V gene has CDR1 ENHRY and CDR2 SYGVKD. The DNA of the CDR3 is TGTGCCATCAGGAACTACTACGAGCAGTACTTC. Translated: CAIRNYYEQYF.

V gene TRBV11-3 combines with J gene TRBJ2-2; tentative D call: TRBD1 (6 bases). Trimming shortened V by 4 bases and J by 3 bases, and 12 bases separated the two germline ends. The length of the CDR3 is 15 residues. Germline V gene lookup returns CDR1 SGHNT and CDR2 YENEEA. DNA of the CDR3: TGTGCCAGCAGCTCCCAGGGGCGTGACACCGGGGAGCTGTTTTTT. It yields the protein CASSSQGRDTGELFF. The entire variable domain, with the rest obtained from reference TRBV11-3 and TRBJ2-2, is as follows: EAGVVQSPRYKIIEKKQPVAFWCNPISGHNTLYWYLQNLGQGPELLIRYENEEAVDDSQLPKDRFSAERLKGVDSTLKIQPAELGDSAVYLCASSSQGRDTGELFFGEGSRLTVL.

This chain connects TRBV5-4 to TRBJ2-3, with TRBD1 matching 7 bases. Losses at the gene ends were 0 bases for V and 2 bases for J; bases not matched to a gene: 9. This CDR3 is 17 amino acids long. The V gene's germline CDR1 is SGHNT and CDR2 YYREEE (reference sequence). CDR3 DNA: TGTGCCAGCAGCTTGGTACAGAGGGGGCTGGACACAGATACGCAGTATTTT. It is translated as CASSLVQRGLDTDTQYF.

The rearrangement joins TRBV13 to TRBJ2-7; tentatively, D is TRBD1 (5 bases). The V end was cut by 3 bases, the J end by 1 base, with 10 bases between. The CDR3 sequence is 14 residues long. The germline V gene has CDR1 PRHDT and CDR2 FYEKMQ (reference sequence). The DNA for the CDR3 is TGTGCCAGCAGCTTGAGGACACCATCCTACGAGCAGTACTTC. Amino acids: CASSLRTPSYEQYF.

V is TRBV4-3 and J is TRBJ2-5; 16 bases agree with TRBD2. V lost 3 bases, J lost 5 bases, and 12 bases stayed unmatched. From germline, CDR1 is LGHNA and CDR2 YSLEER. The CDR3 length is 19 residues. CDR3 sequence: CASSQGTSGGAPSRETQYF. The CDR3 nucleotides are TGCGCCAGCAGCCAGGGGACTAGCGGGGGGGCCCCTAGCCGGGAGACCCAGTACTTC.

The chain recombines TRBV27 with TRBJ1-2; 9 bases are a match to TRBD1. Germline CDR1 is MNHEY and CDR2 is SMNVEV (reference sequence). The junction had 5 bases not matched to a gene; V was cut back by 4 bases and J by 8 bases. The length of the CDR3 is 13 residues. CDR3 coding DNA: TGTGCCAGCAGTTCCTCAACAGGGGGCGGCTACACCTTC. Translating it yields CASSSSTGGGYTF.

The J gene is TRBJ2-5, the V gene TRBV28, with a weak D call TRBD1 (6 bases). Trimming pared 5 bases from V and 2 bases from J, leaving 15 bases between. In germline, CDR1 is MDHEN, CDR2 SYDVKM. The CDR3 has 15 amino acids. The CDR3 sequence is CASSPLWGPQETQYF. The CDR3 DNA is TGTGCCAGCAGTCCCCTATGGGGGCCTCAAGAGACCCAGTACTTC.

The V and J genes are TRBV5-3 and TRBJ2-7; 7 nucleotides match TRBD2. TRBV5-3 is treated as an ORF (open reading frame) with a function not yet certain. CDR3 size: 16 residues. The junction had 17 bases not matched to a gene; V was cut back by 7 bases and J by 4 bases. The CDR3 region is CARGRTAGEESYEQYF. DNA for the CDR3: TGTGCCAGAGGAAGAACGGCGGGAGAAGAGAGTTACGAGCAGTACTTC.

The genes are TRBV5-6 and TRBJ1-5; 12 nucleotides agree with TRBD1. The CDR3 totals 14 residues. Trimming removed 3 bases from V and 9 bases from J; junction bases left unmatched: 4. The germline CDR1 and CDR2 sequences are SGHDT and YYEEEE. The CDR3 spells CASSSGTGGTPQHF. In DNA, the CDR3 is TGTGCCAGCAGCTCAGGGACAGGGGGCACGCCCCAGCATTTT.

V usage is TRBV5-6 and J usage is TRBJ1-1; D perhaps matches TRBD1 (6 bases). Looked up from germline, CDR1 is SGHDT and CDR2 is YYEEEE. This CDR3 is 14 amino acids long. Trimming took off 4 bases at V and 7 bases at J, with 17 bases between the two ends. CDR3: CASSPRQDSLEAFF. CDR3 DNA: TGTGCCAGCAGCCCGAGACAGGACTCACTTGAAGCTTTCTTT.

The rearrangement joins TRBV9 to TRBJ1-1; 11 bases align to TRBD1. The trim removed 0 bases at V and 1 base at J, leaving 8 bases unmatched. The germline gives CDR1 SGDLS, CDR2 YYNGEE. CDR3 length: 18 amino acids. CDR3 in DNA: TGTGCCAGCAGCGTAGATTACGGACAGGGGGCGACGAACACTGAAGCTTTCTTT. Its translation: CASSVDYGQGATNTEAFF.